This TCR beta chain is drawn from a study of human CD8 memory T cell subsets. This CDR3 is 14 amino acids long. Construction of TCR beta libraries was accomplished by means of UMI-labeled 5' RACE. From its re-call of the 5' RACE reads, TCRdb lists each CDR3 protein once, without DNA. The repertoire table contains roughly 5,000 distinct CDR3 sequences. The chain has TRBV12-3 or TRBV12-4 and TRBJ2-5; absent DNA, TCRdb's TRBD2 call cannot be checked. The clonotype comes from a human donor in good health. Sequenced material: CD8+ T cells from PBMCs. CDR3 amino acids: CASSPTSRQETQYF.